These T cell receptor beta chains were read from a single sample in a study of PD-1 blockade in classical Hodgkin lymphoma. Repertoires were generated with immunoSEQ multiplex PCR, while TCRdb's copy carries only in-frame clones and drops some. The sample lists approximately 30,000 clones, 72% seen once, with approximately 4% in the top ten. Material: peripheral blood mononuclear cells (PBMCs), obtained before the fourth cycle of nivolumab. The receptors here all came from a human donor with classical Hodgkin lymphoma. The CDR3 runs from the conserved cysteine through the conserved F or W. The D gene is left open where the match is weak. Clone size is shown for a subset of rows, as once, few, many or a class of expanded clone.

v_call	d_call	clone_size	j_call	cdr3_aa	cdr3_nt
TRBV19	NA	few	TRBJ1-2	CASSIDSNYGYTF	TGTGCCAGTAGTATAGACAGTAACTATGGCTACACCTTC
TRBV7-6	NA	NA	TRBJ2-3	CASSADTRTDTQYF	TGTGCCAGCAGCGCAGACACTCGCACAGATACGCAGTATTTT
TRBV9	TRBD2	NA	TRBJ2-1	CASSVGTSGSLYNEQFF	TGTGCCAGCAGCGTAGGGACTAGCGGGAGTCTATACAATGAGCAGTTCTTC
TRBV5-5	TRBD1	NA	TRBJ2-7	CASSSTLTGVGEQYF	TGTGCCAGCAGCTCCACACTGACAGGGGTCGGTGAGCAGTACTTC
TRBV28	NA	NA	TRBJ2-6	CASSFRESGANVLTF	TGTGCCAGCAGTTTCCGCGAGTCTGGGGCCAACGTCCTGACTTTC
TRBV5-6	NA	NA	TRBJ1-2	CASSLGRNYGYTF	TGTGCCAGCAGCTTGGGCAGGAACTATGGCTACACCTTC
TRBV28	NA	NA	TRBJ1-5	CASSLWRGHQPQHF	TGTGCCAGCAGTTTATGGAGGGGACACCAGCCCCAGCATTTT
TRBV27	TRBD1	NA	TRBJ1-2	CASSPSDRAFDGYTF	TGTGCCAGCAGTCCGTCAGACAGGGCGTTTGATGGCTACACCTTC
TRBV10-1	NA	NA	TRBJ2-3	CAAPWDVRRDRRDTQYF	TGCGCCGCCCCATGGGACGTACGGCGGGATCGGCGAGATACGCAGTATTTT
TRBV7-3	NA	few	TRBJ2-7	CASSEDASHEQYF	TGTGCCAGCAGCGAAGACGCTAGCCACGAGCAGTACTTC
TRBV6-5	TRBD1	NA	TRBJ1-2	CASSLTGGVGYTF	TGTGCCAGCAGCCTCACAGGGGGAGTCGGCTACACCTTC
TRBV27	TRBD1	NA	TRBJ2-6	CASSSTDRGRWAGANVLTF	TGTGCCAGCAGTTCAACGGACAGGGGGCGTTGGGCTGGGGCCAACGTCCTGACTTTC
TRBV5-5	NA	NA	TRBJ1-2	CASSPVTETNYGYTF	TGTGCCAGCAGCCCAGTCACCGAAACTAACTATGGCTACACCTTC
TRBV6-6	TRBD2	NA	TRBJ2-1	CASSPQGLANEQFF	TGTGCCAGCAGCCCCCAGGGACTAGCCAATGAGCAGTTCTTC
TRBV5-4	TRBD2	NA	TRBJ2-5	CASSPPGGREETQYF	TGTGCCAGCAGCCCCCCGGGAGGGAGGGAAGAGACCCAGTACTTC
TRBV11-2	TRBD1	NA	TRBJ1-2	CASSRGQGGQVYGYTF	TGTGCCAGCAGCAGGGGACAGGGGGGCCAAGTCTATGGCTACACCTTC
TRBV7-2	TRBD2	NA	TRBJ2-2	CASSPTSGVLNTGELFF	TGTGCCAGCAGCCCGACTAGCGGGGTACTGAACACCGGGGAGCTGTTTTTT
TRBV28	TRBD1	once	TRBJ1-3	CASRRTGVSGNTIYF	TGTGCCAGCAGGAGGACAGGGGTCAGTGGAAACACCATATATTTT
TRBV7-3	NA	NA	TRBJ2-1	CASSFNSYNEQFF	TGTGCCAGCAGCTTCAACTCCTACAATGAGCAGTTCTTC
TRBV10-2	NA	NA	TRBJ2-1	CASHTSYNEQFF	TGCGCCTCACACACCTCCTACAATGAGCAGTTCTTC
TRBV7-2	NA	NA	TRBJ1-1	CASSLEQLGSGTEAFF	TGTGCCAGCAGCTTAGAACAGTTGGGTAGTGGCACTGAAGCTTTCTTT
TRBV5-6	NA	NA	TRBJ2-5	CASSANKETQYF	TGTGCCAGCAGCGCAAACAAGGAGACCCAGTACTTC
TRBV5-1	NA	NA	TRBJ2-1	CASSPLEGNNEQFF	TGCGCCAGCAGCCCCTTAGAGGGGAACAATGAGCAGTTCTTC
TRBV2	NA	NA	TRBJ2-6	CASSARTGANVLTF	TGTGCCAGCAGTGCGAGGACTGGGGCCAACGTCCTGACTTTC
TRBV6-7	NA	few	TRBJ2-6	CASSSVCTGWGFSGANVLTF	TGTGCCAGCAGTTCTGTTTGTACAGGGTGGGGGTTCTCTGGGGCCAACGTCCTGACTTTC
TRBV6-5	TRBD1	NA	TRBJ1-1	CASSFDRGTEAFF	TGTGCCAGCAGCTTTGACAGGGGCACTGAAGCTTTCTTT
TRBV5-4	TRBD1	NA	TRBJ1-6	CASSPALTGANSPLHF	TGTGCCAGCAGCCCGGCCTTAACAGGGGCAAATTCACCCCTCCACTTT
TRBV4-3	NA	few	TRBJ2-2	CASSQALANTGELFF	TGCGCCAGCAGCCAGGCGCTAGCAAACACCGGGGAGCTGTTTTTT
TRBV5-1	TRBD1	NA	TRBJ2-2	CASSRTGTGGIGGELFF	TGCGCCAGCAGCAGAACCGGGACAGGGGGCATAGGCGGGGAGCTGTTTTTT
TRBV5-1	NA	once	TRBJ2-3	CASSLAGRSTDTQYF	TGCGCCAGCAGCTTGGCTGGACGAAGCACAGATACGCAGTATTTT
TRBV7-2	NA	few	TRBJ2-3	CASSQFTDTQYF	TGTGCCAGCAGCCAATTCACAGATACGCAGTATTTT
TRBV5-6	TRBD2	NA	TRBJ2-7	CASSLSASGRFYEQYF	TGTGCCAGCAGCTTGTCGGCTAGCGGGCGGTTTTACGAGCAGTACTTC
TRBV11-2	NA	NA	TRBJ2-3	CASSSSGLGADTQYF	TGTGCCAGCAGCTCTTCCGGCCTAGGGGCAGATACGCAGTATTTT
TRBV27	NA	NA	TRBJ1-3	CASSSGGSSGNTIYF	TGTGCCAGCAGTTCCGGGGGGAGCTCTGGAAACACCATATATTTT
TRBV14	TRBD1	NA	TRBJ2-2	CASSLQGAGGELFF	TGTGCCAGCAGCCTTCAGGGGGCCGGCGGGGAGCTGTTTTTT
TRBV11-2	TRBD1	NA	TRBJ1-3	CASSLGDRLLWGPGNTIYF	TGTGCCAGCAGCTTAGGGGACAGGCTGCTCTGGGGGCCTGGAAACACCATATATTTT
TRBV27	TRBD1	NA	TRBJ1-1	CASRGTEWDTEAFF	TGTGCCAGCAGAGGGACAGAATGGGACACTGAAGCTTTCTTT
TRBV6-6	TRBD1	NA	TRBJ2-2	CASSTGQITGELFF	TGTGCCAGCAGTACGGGACAGATCACCGGGGAGCTGTTTTTT